Presented here are 30 T cell receptor beta chains from one specimen sequenced in a study of memory CD4+ T cells and cytomegalovirus serostatus (dated by TCRdb to the late 2010s). Libraries were built with the immunoSEQ multiplex PCR assay. The table was pulled from immuneACCESS by TCRdb, which kept in-frame rearrangements only. Such tables lose some clones; where checked, under half of the loss comes from unresolved V genes, and the rest has no known cause. The sample contains approximately 70,000 clones, approximately 80% of them found a single time. Together, the top ten hold roughly 4.4% of the sample. A FACSAria II was used to sort memory CD4+ T cells, defined as single viable CD3+CD4+CD8-CD45RO+ cells. The specimen sequenced was memory CD4+ T cells from blood. These receptors all come from an adult in good health and CMV-seropositive.

CDR3 amino acids: CASSVDGTASSYEQYF. CDR3 in DNA: TGTGCCAGCAGCGTAGATGGGACTGCGAGCTCCTACGAGCAGTACTTC. J is TRBJ2-7 and V is TRBV9; a weak D match, TRBD2 (6 bases). Germline CDR1 and CDR2: SGDLS and YYNGEE. V dropped 0 bases and J dropped 0 bases, with 13 bases sitting between them. The CDR3 spans 16 residues.

The J gene is TRBJ2-3, the V gene TRBV4-3, with 7 bases that match TRBD2. Germline CDR1 reads LGHNA; CDR2 reads YSLEER. The CDR3 spans 16 residues. Unmatched junction bases numbered 8, after V lost 2 bases and J lost 3 bases. The CDR3 reads CASSQLGLGRTDTQYF. The CDR3 DNA is TGCGCCAGCAGCCAACTCGGACTAGGAAGGACAGATACGCAGTATTTT.

J is TRBJ2-7 and V is TRBV4-1; 10 bases are shared with TRBD2. V lost 1 base, J lost 7 bases, and 10 bases stayed unmatched. The CDR3 sequence is 16 residues long. Germline loops: CDR1 MGHRA, CDR2 YSYEKL. The CDR3 sequence: CASSQGVLAGTREQYF. In nucleotides, the CDR3 is TGCGCCAGCAGCCAAGGGGTACTAGCGGGGACGAGGGAGCAGTACTTC.

V usage is TRBV6-1 and J usage is TRBJ2-1; 12 bases are a match to TRBD2. The CDR3 spans 14 residues. Germline loops: CDR1 MNHNS, CDR2 SASEGT. V trimming: 8 bases; J trimming: 7 bases; junction bases outside the gene matches: 6. Written as DNA, the CDR3 is TGTGCCAGCTCACTAGCGGGAGGAGGTAATGAGCAGTTCTTC. Encoded protein: CASSLAGGGNEQFF.

The chain combines TRBV6-1 with TRBJ1-5, with TRBD1 matching 8 bases. Trimming took 5 bases from V and 5 from J; bases not matched to a gene: 2. The CDR3 totals 13 residues. Germline CDR1 MNHNS, CDR2 SASEGT. In DNA form, the CDR3 reads TGTGCCAGCAGTCTGGACAGGGATCAGCCCCAGCATTTT. Its translation is CASSLDRDQPQHF.

This clone was observed a handful of times. This chain connects TRBV7-2 to TRBJ2-7; the match to TRBD2 covers 10 bases. Losses at the gene ends were 5 bases for V and 5 bases for J; bases not matched to a gene: 6. The germline V gene has CDR1 SGHTA and CDR2 FQGNSA. The CDR3 runs to 14 residues. Written as DNA, the CDR3 is TGTGCCAGCAGCCAACTAGCGGGAAGGAACGAGCAGTACTTC. Translation gives CASSQLAGRNEQYF.

This chain links TRBV6-1 with TRBJ1-5; D unclear. The CDR3 length is 13 residues. V dropped 4 bases and J dropped 5 bases, with 9 bases sitting between them. CDR1 is MNHNS and CDR2 is SASEGT in the germline V gene. The CDR3 protein is CASSVWEDQPQHF. The CDR3 DNA is TGTGCCAGCAGTGTTTGGGAAGATCAGCCCCAGCATTTT.

The chain combines TRBV5-1 with TRBJ1-4; the D gene is possibly TRBD1 (5 bases). The ends were cut back, 4 bases at V and 7 bases at J, with 20 bases in the middle. The CDR3 runs 16 residues. Germline V gene sequence: CDR1 SGHRS, CDR2 YFSETQ. The CDR3 DNA is TGCGCCAGCAGCGCCCGCGGCGGGACGTCAGGTGAAAAACTGTTTTTT. It is translated as CASSARGGTSGEKLFF.

The rearrangement links TRBV6-6 to TRBJ1-5, with D tentatively TRBD1 (5 bases). The germline gives CDR1 MNHNY, CDR2 SVGAGI (reference sequence). Trimming cost V 5 bases and J 7 bases, with 15 bases left between them. This CDR3 is 14 amino acids long. The CDR3 DNA is TGTGCCAGCAGTGAGGGGTCTACCAACCAGCCCCAGCATTTT. Translating gives CASSEGSTNQPQHF.

The chain uses TRBV5-1 and TRBJ2-5; the D gene is possibly TRBD2 (6 bases). Germline CDR1 reads SGHRS; CDR2 reads YFSETQ. Trimming took off 7 bases at V and 3 bases at J, with 16 bases between the two ends. The CDR3 runs to 14 residues. CDR3: CASEATGGEETQYF. In nucleotides, the CDR3 is TGCGCCAGCGAAGCAACCGGGGGTGAAGAGACCCAGTACTTC.

The chain recombines TRBV7-3 with TRBJ2-1, with a weak D call TRBD1 (5 bases). V dropped 6 bases and J dropped 0 bases, with 18 bases sitting between them. The germline V gene has CDR1 SGHTA and CDR2 FQGTGA. This CDR3 spans 17 amino acids. The CDR3 spells CASSSAPGASSYNEQFF. The CDR3 DNA reads TGTGCCAGCAGTTCTGCCCCTGGGGCTAGCTCCTACAATGAGCAGTTCTTC. Looking up the rest from reference TRBV7-3 and TRBJ2-1 gives the full variable domain: GAGVSQTPSNKVTEKGKYVELRCDPISGHTALYWYRQSLGQGPEFLIYFQGTGAADDSGLPNDRFFAVRPEGSVSTLKIQRTERGDSAVYLCASSSAPGASSYNEQFFGPGTRLTVL.

The J gene is TRBJ1-1, the V gene TRBV7-6; D is uncertain. The germline V and J ends were trimmed by 3 bases and 1 base, with 6 bases remaining between them. The CDR3 extends over 13 amino acids. Germline V gene sequence: CDR1 SGHVS, CDR2 FNYEAQ. Written as DNA, the CDR3 is TGTGCCAGCAGCTTCAACCCGAACACTGAAGCTTTCTTT. This gives the protein CASSFNPNTEAFF. Using reference TRBV7-6 and TRBJ1-1 for the parts outside the CDR3, the full variable domain is GAGVSQSPRYKVTKRGQDVALRCDPISGHVSLYWYRQALGQGPEFLTYFNYEAQQDKSGLPNDRFSAERPEGSISTLTIQRTEQRDSAMYRCASSFNPNTEAFFGQGTRLTVV.

This clone appeared once. The V and J genes are TRBV9 and TRBJ2-2; a weak D match, TRBD2 (6 bases). Germline CDR1 reads SGDLS; CDR2 reads YYNGEE. Trimming stripped 7 bases from V and 1 base from J, with 14 bases between. This CDR3 has 15 amino acids. The CDR3 sequence: CASSVVAENTGELFF. The CDR3 bases are TGTGCCAGCTCCGTGGTAGCGGAGAACACCGGGGAGCTGTTTTTT.

This clone was seen a handful of times. The V gene is TRBV9, the J gene TRBJ1-2; a possible D gene is TRBD1 (6 bases). V lost 0 bases, J lost 3 bases, and 9 bases lay in between. From germline, CDR1 is SGDLS and CDR2 YYNGEE. The CDR3 is 14 amino acids. As DNA, the CDR3 is TGTGCCAGCAGCGTAGATGGACAGTACTATGGCTACACCTTC. This gives the protein CASSVDGQYYGYTF.

The chain couples TRBV4-3 to TRBJ2-3, with D hard to call. The germline V gene encodes CDR1 LGHNA and CDR2 YSLEER. V was shortened by 0 bases and J by 2 bases, with 9 bases between the two germline ends. The CDR3 runs to 15 residues. DNA of the CDR3: TGCGCCAGCAGCCAAGACGGCGGATACACAGATACGCAGTATTTT. Protein product: CASSQDGGYTDTQYF.

The V call is TRBV11-2, the J call TRBJ2-2; D remains ambiguous. V was shortened by 6 bases and J by 8 bases, with 10 bases between the two germline ends. The CDR3 spans 12 residues. Germline CDR1 SGHAT, CDR2 FQNNGV. The CDR3 loop reads CASSRVVGELFF. As DNA, the CDR3 is TGTGCCAGCAGTCGAGTCGTGGGGGAGCTGTTTTTT.

The chain uses TRBV30 and TRBJ2-1; D is uncertain. V lost 4 bases and J 3 bases, leaving 4 bases between the germline ends. Germline assignment: CDR1 GTSNPN and CDR2 SVGIG (reference sequence). The CDR3 consists of 11 residues. The CDR3: CAWTSYNEQFF. DNA of the CDR3: TGTGCCTGGACCAGCTACAATGAGCAGTTCTTC.

The chain employs TRBV7-9 and TRBJ1-1; TRBD1 matches 9 bases. The V segment lost 10 bases and the J segment 1 base; nucleotides outside the gene matches: 7. CDR1 and CDR2 from the germline V gene are SEHNR and FQNEAQ (reference sequence). The CDR3 runs 14 residues. The CDR3 loop is CAIPRDRENTEAFF. The CDR3, as DNA: TGTGCCATTCCCCGGGACAGGGAGAACACTGAAGCTTTCTTT. The full variable domain, its missing parts supplied by reference TRBV7-9 and TRBJ1-1, is DTGVSQNPRHKITKRGQNVTFRCDPISEHNRLYWYRQTLGQGPEFLTYFQNEAQLEKSRLLSDRFSAERPKGSFSTLEIQRTEQGDSAMYLCAIPRDRENTEAFFGQGTRLTVV.

CDR3 in amino acids: CASDVRQGANQPQHF. CDR3 DNA sequence: TGTGCCAGCGACGTCAGACAGGGGGCGAATCAGCCCCAGCATTTT. This chain joins TRBV6-5 and TRBJ1-5; TRBD1 matches at 10 bases. The ends lost 8 bases at V and 4 bases at J; junction bases unmatched: 8. The germline V gene encodes CDR1 MNHEY and CDR2 SVGAGI. This CDR3 spans 15 amino acids.

J is TRBJ2-3 and V is TRBV4-2, with a possible D match to TRBD1 (5 bases). The germline CDR1 and CDR2 sequences are LGHNA and YNFKEQ. The CDR3 covers 17 residues. V lost 0 bases and J lost 0, with 13 bases in between. CDR3 region: CASSQDNRMASTDTQYF. CDR3 in DNA: TGTGCCAGCAGCCAAGATAACAGGATGGCTAGCACAGATACGCAGTATTTT.

There are a few counts of this clone. V gene TRBV5-1 combines with J gene TRBJ2-5; D perhaps matches TRBD2 (6 bases). V shed 4 bases and J shed 5 bases, with 18 bases lying between them. The length of the CDR3 is 15 residues. The germline gives CDR1 SGHRS, CDR2 YFSETQ. CDR3 DNA sequence: TGCGCCAGCAGCCCGGGGACTGGGTTAGGCGAGACCCAGTACTTC. It codes for CASSPGTGLGETQYF.

This chain connects TRBV7-9 to TRBJ2-2; D is uncertain. CDR3 size: 13 residues. CDR1 is SEHNR, CDR2 FQNEAQ, per germline (reference sequence). V was clipped by 1 base and J by 4 bases, with 4 bases between them. CDR3 DNA: TGTGCCAGCAGCTTAGTGGCCACCGGGGAGCTGTTTTTT. Translating it yields CASSLVATGELFF.

The J gene is TRBJ1-5, the V gene TRBV19, with D perhaps matching TRBD1 (5 bases). Trimming shortened V by 7 bases and J by 7 bases, and 17 bases separated the two germline ends. This CDR3 spans 14 amino acids. Germline CDR1 LNHDA, CDR2 SQIVND (reference sequence). CDR3 protein: CASTKGREEQPQHF. In DNA form, the CDR3 reads TGTGCCAGTACCAAGGGGCGGGAGGAGCAGCCCCAGCATTTT.

The rearrangement joins TRBV5-6 to TRBJ1-3; unclear D gene. The ends were cut back, 1 base at V and 5 bases at J, with 4 bases in the middle. Germline CDR1 is SGHDT and CDR2 is YYEEEE. The CDR3 length is 12 residues. CDR3: CASSLFRNTIYF. CDR3 coding DNA: TGTGCCAGCAGCTTGTTTCGAAACACCATATATTTT.

The J gene is TRBJ2-7, the V gene TRBV18, with 7 nucleotides matching TRBD1. The germline CDR1 and CDR2 sequences are KGHSH and LQKENI. The ends lost 0 bases at V and 6 bases at J; junction bases unmatched: 5. This CDR3 is built from 14 residues. CDR3 DNA: TGTGCCAGCTCACCACCTGTAGGGGGCGGCGAGCAGTACTTC. Its protein is CASSPPVGGGEQYF. The full variable domain, with the rest looked up from reference TRBV18 and TRBJ2-7, is NAGVMQNPRHLVRRRGQEARLRCSPMKGHSHVYWYRQLPEEGLKFMVYLQKENIIDESGMPKERFSAEFPKEGPSILRIQQVVRGDSAAYFCASSPPVGGGEQYFGPGTRLTVT.

V is TRBV5-4 and J is TRBJ2-3; 7 bases fit TRBD1. CDR3 length: 16 amino acids. Per germline, CDR1 SGHNT and CDR2 YYREEE (reference sequence). V shed 4 bases, J shed 0 bases, and the junction held 8 bases outside the gene matches. CDR3 in amino acids: CASSETDRRSTDTQYF. CDR3 coding DNA: TGTGCCAGCAGCGAGACGGACAGGCGTAGCACAGATACGCAGTATTTT.

The V call is TRBV7-2, the J call TRBJ2-7; 16 bases match TRBD2. The CDR3 has 17 residues. Unmatched junction bases numbered 6, after V lost 1 base and J lost 6 bases. CDR1 and CDR2 from the germline V gene are SGHTA and FQGNSA. The CDR3 region has the DNA TGTGCCAGCAGCTTAGGAGGGGGGACTAGCGGGAGGGGCGAGCAGTACTTC. Protein: CASSLGGGTSGRGEQYF.

This clone was seen a single time. The V and J genes are TRBV7-6 and TRBJ2-5, with TRBD2 matching over 11 bases. CDR3 length equals 16 residues. The V gene's germline CDR1 is SGHVS and CDR2 FNYEAQ. V shed 5 bases, J shed 4 bases, and the junction held 9 bases outside the gene matches. The CDR3 reads CASSLTFLAGGETQYF. DNA for the CDR3: TGTGCCAGCAGCCTAACGTTTCTAGCGGGGGGAGAGACCCAGTACTTC.

The chain couples TRBV6-1 to TRBJ2-3, with 7 bases matching TRBD1. The length of the CDR3 is 16 residues. CDR1 and CDR2 (germline): MNHNS, SASEGT. Trimming cost V 4 bases and J 2 bases; bases outside gene matches: 9. DNA for the CDR3: TGTGCCAGCAGTGCCGCCAGGGACAGAGTCACAGATACGCAGTATTTT. It yields the protein CASSAARDRVTDTQYF.

This clone has just a few counts. V usage is TRBV28 and J usage is TRBJ1-6; perhaps TRBD1 as D (5 bases). The V gene lost 5 bases and the J gene lost 7 bases, with 12 bases spanning the gap. Germline CDR1 is MDHEN and CDR2 is SYDVKM. The CDR3 runs 14 residues. DNA for the CDR3: TGTGCCAGCAGTCTCGGGACTCAGAATTCACCCCTCCACTTT. Translating it yields CASSLGTQNSPLHF. Full variable domain (rest looked up from reference TRBV28 and TRBJ1-6): DVKVTQSSRYLVKRTGEKVFLECVQDMDHENMFWYRQDPGLGLRLIYFSYDVKMKEKGDIPEGYSVSREKKERFSLILESASTNQTSMYLCASSLGTQNSPLHFGNGTRLTVT.